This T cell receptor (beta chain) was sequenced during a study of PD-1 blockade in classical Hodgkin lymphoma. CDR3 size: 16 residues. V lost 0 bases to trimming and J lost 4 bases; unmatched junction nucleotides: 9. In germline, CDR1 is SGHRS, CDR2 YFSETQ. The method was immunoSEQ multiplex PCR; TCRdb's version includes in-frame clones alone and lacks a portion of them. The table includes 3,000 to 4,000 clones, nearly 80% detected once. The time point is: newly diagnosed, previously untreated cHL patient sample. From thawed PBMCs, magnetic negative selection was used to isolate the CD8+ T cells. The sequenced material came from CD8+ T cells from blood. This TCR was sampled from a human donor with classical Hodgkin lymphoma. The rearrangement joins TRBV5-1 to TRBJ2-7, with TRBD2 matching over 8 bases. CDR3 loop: CASSLEVSGIRYEQYF. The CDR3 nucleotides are TGCGCCAGCAGCTTGGAAGTTAGCGGGATAAGGTACGAGCAGTACTTC.